A selection of T cell receptor beta chains follows, all from one sample in a study of T cells after somatic rescue of genetic block. Repertoires were generated with immunoSEQ multiplex PCR, while TCRdb's copy carries only in-frame clones and drops some. This sample has tens of thousands of clones, with approximately 90% found just once. The sample taken for sequencing was peripheral blood mononuclear cells (PBMCs). Source of these receptors: a woman younger than 35. Each CDR3 is given with its conserved first and last residue. A D gene is named only where the DNA matches it firmly. The size field is filled for only some rows; it gives once, few, many or a size class.

v_gene,abundance,j_gene,d_gene,CDR3nt,CDR3aa
TRBV7-6,NA,TRBJ1-1,NA,TGTGCCAGCAGCCTGCGTACGGACACTGAAGCTTTCTTT,CASSLRTDTEAFF
TRBV5-1,NA,TRBJ2-6,TRBD1,TGCGCCAGCAGCTGGCCGGGACAGGGGGCGAGGTCTGGGGCCAACGTCCTGACTTTC,CASSWPGQGARSGANVLTF
TRBV5-1,NA,TRBJ2-7,TRBD1,TGCGCCAGCGGCTCCGGGACAGGGCTCTACGAGCAGTACTTC,CASGSGTGLYEQYF
TRBV5-4,NA,TRBJ2-5,TRBD2,TGTGCCAGCAGCTCACCGGGACTAGCGGGAGTGATAGGAGAGACCCAGTACTTC,CASSSPGLAGVIGETQYF
TRBV11-3,NA,TRBJ1-1,NA,TGTGCCAGCAGCTTCAACAGGGAGACTGAAGCTTTCTTT,CASSFNRETEAFF
TRBV15,NA,TRBJ2-3,NA,TGTGCCACCAGCAGAGATCGTGGGGGTAGCACAGATACGCAGTATTTT,CATSRDRGGSTDTQYF
TRBV5-1,NA,TRBJ2-6,TRBD1,TGCGCCAGCGGTGGACAGGGGGATACTGGGGCCAACGTCCTGACTTTC,CASGGQGDTGANVLTF
TRBV15,NA,TRBJ1-3,NA,TGTGCCACCGCACAGATCTCTGGAAACACCATATATTTT,CATAQISGNTIYF
TRBV6-1,NA,TRBJ2-1,TRBD1,TGTGCCAGCCCACCGGACAGGGGCTTCAATGAGCAGTTCTTC,CASPPDRGFNEQFF
TRBV5-3,NA,TRBJ1-2,TRBD1,TGTGCCAGAAGCTACCCCGGGACAGGGGGCGCGGGGGGCTACACCTTC,CARSYPGTGGAGGYTF
TRBV28,NA,TRBJ2-7,TRBD1,TGTGCCAGCAGTTTAACGGGGACAGGGTCGTACGAGCAGTACTTC,CASSLTGTGSYEQYF
TRBV18,NA,TRBJ1-1,NA,TGTGCCAGCTCACCACTCGGAGAAGAAGCTTTCTTT,CASSPLGEEAFF
TRBV28,NA,TRBJ2-3,TRBD2,TGTGCCAGCAGAGGCGGGAGGGCGGGGGCAGATACGCAGTATTTT,CASRGGRAGADTQYF
TRBV6-5,NA,TRBJ1-2,NA,TGTGCCAGCAGTTACTCCAGGGGCCATAACTATGGCTACACCTTC,CASSYSRGHNYGYTF
TRBV10-3,NA,TRBJ2-2,TRBD2,TGTGCCATCAGTAGCGGGGCGAACACCGGGGAGCTGTTTTTT,CAISSGANTGELFF
TRBV4-1,NA,TRBJ2-3,TRBD2,TGCGCCAGCAGCCAAGACCCCCCGGCGGGAGAGGGCGATACGCAGTATTTT,CASSQDPPAGEGDTQYF
TRBV6-1,NA,TRBJ1-4,NA,TGTGCCAGCAGTGAAACCCCCGCTCGACAGGAAACTAATGAAAAACTGTTTTTT,CASSETPARQETNEKLFF
TRBV11-2,NA,TRBJ2-2,NA,TGTGCCAGCAGCTTGGCCGAGCTGGCCGGGGAGCTGTTTTTT,CASSLAELAGELFF
TRBV5-5,NA,TRBJ2-7,TRBD1,TGTGCCAGCAGCCGACCCGGGACAGGGGGGGAGCAGTACTTC,CASSRPGTGGEQYF
TRBV27,NA,TRBJ2-1,NA,TGTGCCAGCAGTGCCGGGGGAGCGGTAAATGAGCAGTTCTTC,CASSAGGAVNEQFF
TRBV6-5,NA,TRBJ1-3,NA,TGTGCCAGTTCAAACTCTGGAAACACCATATATTTT,CASSNSGNTIYF
TRBV6-1,NA,TRBJ1-5,NA,TGTGCCAGCAGTGACGGGGCAGGCCCCTATCAGCCCCAGCATTTT,CASSDGAGPYQPQHF
TRBV11-3,NA,TRBJ2-7,NA,TGTGCCAGCAGCCCCGGAGCGGGCGAGCAGTACTTC,CASSPGAGEQYF
TRBV10-1,NA,TRBJ2-5,TRBD2,TGCGCCAGCAGTCCGAAGGCTAGCGGCCAAGAGACCCAGTACTTC,CASSPKASGQETQYF
TRBV5-4,NA,TRBJ2-3,TRBD1,TGTGCCAGCGCTGACGGACAGGGGGATAGCACAGATACGCAGTATTTT,CASADGQGDSTDTQYF
TRBV2,NA,TRBJ1-5,NA,TGTGCCACCTCGCTGGAGGGTCAGCCCCAGCATTTT,CATSLEGQPQHF
TRBV5-6,NA,TRBJ1-3,NA,TGTGCCAGCAGCTGGGACACCGGAAACACCATATATTTT,CASSWDTGNTIYF
TRBV5-6,NA,TRBJ2-7,NA,TGTGCCAGCAGCCTACTTCATAGCGTAGCCTCCTACGAGCAGTACTTC,CASSLLHSVASYEQYF
TRBV29-1,NA,TRBJ2-1,NA,TGCAGCGCCGACGGGCGTGGTGAGCAGTTCTTC,CSADGRGEQFF
TRBV19,NA,TRBJ1-2,TRBD1,TGTGCCAGTAGTGACAGGGAGGCTGGCTACACCTTC,CASSDREAGYTF
TRBV2,once,TRBJ2-7,NA,TGTGCCAGCAGGAAGGACAGAACCCTTCGGGACGAGCAGTACTTC,CASRKDRTLRDEQYF
TRBV21-1,once,TRBJ2-2,NA,TGTGCCAGCAGCAGATCGGGACAGGGGGCCGGGGAGCTGTTTTTT,CASSRSGQGAGELFF
TRBV6-5,few,TRBJ1-4,NA,TGTGCCAGCAGGGCGGGGACGGTTGAAAAACTGTTTTTT,CASRAGTVEKLFF
TRBV7-8,NA,TRBJ1-1,NA,TGTGCCAGCAGCTTAGCGGGACACCGAAACACTGAAGCTTTCTTT,CASSLAGHRNTEAFF
TRBV4-3,NA,TRBJ2-1,NA,TGCGCCAGCAGCCAAGATGCCGGGCGGAGGGCCGGTAATGAGCAGTTCTTC,CASSQDAGRRAGNEQFF
TRBV19,NA,TRBJ2-6,NA,TGTGCCAGTAGCATCACTGGGGCCAACGTCCTGACTTTC,CASSITGANVLTF
TRBV27,NA,TRBJ2-7,TRBD2,TGTGCCAGCAGCCCCCCGGTTGCTAGCGGGAGACAGCTCGAGCAGTACTTC,CASSPPVASGRQLEQYF
TRBV18,NA,TRBJ2-6,NA,TGTGCCAGCTCACCACTTAACAGCTGGAGCTCTGGGGCCAACGTCCTGACTTTC,CASSPLNSWSSGANVLTF
TRBV7-8,once,TRBJ2-3,NA,TGTGCCAGCAGCTTTGGGACTCTTAGCACAGATACGCAGTATTTT,CASSFGTLSTDTQYF